This T cell receptor beta chain comes out of a study of a mutant IDH1 vaccine in newly diagnosed glioma. At the level of the study: Treated patients, averaging roughly 44 years, were roughly 62% male and roughly 38% female. Every participant had undergone radiotherapy, temozolomide, or both before, and most underwent both. V12 came at week 35, V13 at week 47.

The time point denotes: week 47, end of study. Mutant IDH1 20-mer peptide, at 300 ug, made up each vaccine dose, with topical imiquimod. Donors had new IDH1-mutant astrocytomas of WHO grade 3 or 4 (ATRX-lost). For this clone: Antigen unknown.

The CDR3 sequence is 13 residues long. V was cut by 0 bases and J by 10 bases, with 11 bases left in between. Looked up from germline, CDR1 is SGDLS and CDR2 is YYNGEE. Libraries were prepared by immunoSEQ multiplex PCR; TCRdb keeps only in-frame clonotypes and omits some of them. The sample has some 57,000 clones, 76% seen once; the top ten hold about 4.9%. This sample comprised PBMCs, obtained from a glioma patient whose treatment included an IDH1 peptide vaccine. The TCR comes from a woman aged 35 to 49 with glioma. Some clones in this sample may be carry-over from other donors' samples. V usage is TRBV9 and J usage is TRBJ2-1, with a possible D match to TRBD1 (5 bases). The chain's CDR3 is CASSVGSRGEQFF. The DNA for the CDR3 is TGTGCCAGCAGCGTAGGGAGTAGGGGCGAGCAGTTCTTC.